The 22 T cell receptor beta chains below come from one sample, sequenced in a study of shared clonotypes between healthy human individuals. Naive CD8 cells comprised CD45RO-negative, CCR7-positively selected cells, excluding terminally differentiated effector memory CD45RA+ cells. Data came from immunoSEQ multiplex PCR; TCRdb stores just in-frame clones and leaves some out. Here the sample spans around 1.9 million clones, about 93% being singletons. Material: naive CD8+ T cells from PBMCs. The receptors were gathered from a man aged 18-30 years in good health. Some clones in this sample may be carry-over from other donors' samples.

The gene calls are TRBV15 and TRBJ2-1; TRBD2 might be the D (6 bases). V lost 1 base to trimming and J lost 9 bases, with 10 bases between them. The CDR3 runs to 13 residues. Germline V gene sequence: CDR1 LNHNV, CDR2 YYDKDF (reference sequence). The CDR3 coding sequence is TGTGCCACCAGCAGAGTACACGGGGGTGAGCAGTTCTTC. Translation: CATSRVHGGEQFF.

The chain carries TRBV27 and TRBJ1-2; 7 nucleotides align to TRBD1. V lost 4 bases, J lost 7 bases, and 9 bases stayed unmatched. There are 14 residues in the CDR3. Germline V gene sequence: CDR1 MNHEY, CDR2 SMNVEV (reference sequence). The DNA of the CDR3 is TGTGCCAGCAGTTCCTCGACAGGGAGTATTGGCTACACCTTC. Protein: CASSSSTGSIGYTF.

This chain uses TRBV13 with TRBJ2-7; TRBD2 agrees at 10 bases. With 3 bases clipped from V and 4 bases from J, the junction kept 6 bases outside the gene matches. This CDR3 has 15 amino acids. Germline values: CDR1 PRHDT, CDR2 FYEKMQ (reference sequence). The CDR3: CASSFPAGGEYEQYF. The CDR3 DNA reads TGTGCCAGCAGCTTCCCAGCGGGAGGGGAGTACGAGCAGTACTTC.

With respect to this clone: Additional DNA sequences in this sample encode the identical CDR3. The chain's CDR3 is CASSLGGSNQPQHF. CDR3 coding DNA: TGTGCCAGCAGCTTGGGGGGGTCCAATCAGCCCCAGCATTTT. V is TRBV5-6 and J is TRBJ1-5, with D perhaps TRBD1 (5 bases). Germline CDR1 SGHDT, CDR2 YYEEEE. This CDR3 is 14 amino acids long. The V and J ends lost 0 bases and 3 bases respectively, with 7 bases between them.

V and J are TRBV25-1 and TRBJ2-7; D is unresolved. Trimming left V 4 bases short and J 12 bases short, with 16 bases between. Germline CDR1 and CDR2: MGHDK and SYGVNS. The CDR3 runs to 12 residues. In nucleotides, the CDR3 is TGTGCCAGCAGTGGGGTGCTCGCCCGGGCGTACTTC. It codes for CASSGVLARAYF.

This chain uses TRBV27 with TRBJ1-5; D call uncertain. There are 14 residues in the CDR3. The germline V gene encodes CDR1 MNHEY and CDR2 SMNVEV (reference sequence). V lost 2 bases, J lost 0 bases, and 5 bases lay in between. The CDR3 bases are TGTGCCAGCAGTTTACAGCGTAGCAATCAGCCCCAGCATTTT. Residues: CASSLQRSNQPQHF.

This clone is a singleton in its sample. V and J are TRBV12-5 and TRBJ2-1; D is unclear. The CDR3 is 11 amino acids. CDR1 and CDR2 (germline): LGHNT, FRNRAP. V lost 6 bases, J lost 6 bases, and 6 bases lay in between. Written as DNA, the CDR3 is TGTGCTAGTGGGGAACTCAATGAGCAGTTCTTC. Residues: CASGELNEQFF.

The V call is TRBV5-1, the J call TRBJ1-1; D is unclear. Germline V gives CDR1 SGHRS, CDR2 YFSETQ. The CDR3 totals 16 residues. Trimming shortened V by 5 bases and J by 0 bases, and 17 bases separated the two germline ends. DNA for the CDR3: TGCGCCAGCAGTGAACCAGCGGTATCGATGAACACTGAAGCTTTCTTT. As protein: CASSEPAVSMNTEAFF. The full variable domain, with the rest looked up from reference TRBV5-1 and TRBJ1-1, is KAGVTQTPRYLIKTRGQQVTLSCSPISGHRSVSWYQQTPGQGLQFLFEYFSETQRNKGNFPGRFSGRQFSNSRSEMNVSTLELGDSALYLCASSEPAVSMNTEAFFGQGTRLTVV.

This clone was seen only once. The sample carries other DNA sequences with the same CDR3. The J gene is TRBJ2-3, the V gene TRBV27; 11 bases map to TRBD2. CDR1 is MNHEY, CDR2 SMNVEV, per germline (reference sequence). J gave up 0 bases and V 5 bases, and 4 bases lay outside the gene matches. CDR3 length equals 16 residues. Here the CDR3 reads CASSPLAGGSTDTQYF. The DNA for the CDR3 is TGTGCCAGCAGTCCCCTAGCGGGAGGTAGCACAGATACGCAGTATTTT.

The chain recombines TRBV9 with TRBJ1-1; the D gene is possibly TRBD1 (5 bases). The V gene lost 0 bases and the J gene lost 7 bases, with 10 bases spanning the gap. This CDR3 region has 13 residues. CDR1 and CDR2 from the germline V gene are SGDLS and YYNGEE. Written as DNA, the CDR3 is TGTGCCAGCAGCGTAGTAAGAGGGGATGAAGCTTTCTTT. Translation gives CASSVVRGDEAFF. The variable domain in full, with the rest retrieved from reference TRBV9 and TRBJ1-1, is DSGVTQTPKHLITATGQRVTLRCSPRSGDLSVYWYQQSLDQGLQFLIQYYNGEERAKGNILERFSAQQFPDLHSELNLSSLELGDSALYFCASSVVRGDEAFFGQGTRLTVV.

The chain uses TRBV13 and TRBJ1-2; no firm D call. CDR3 size: 13 residues. CDR1 is PRHDT, CDR2 FYEKMQ, per germline (reference sequence). The V end was cut by 0 bases, the J end by 8 bases, with 10 bases between. The CDR3 reads CASSLGRVYGYTF. The CDR3 nucleotides read TGTGCCAGCAGCTTAGGCCGCGTTTACGGCTACACCTTC.

The V call is TRBV7-2, the J call TRBJ1-5; 7 nucleotides line up with TRBD1. Per germline, CDR1 SGHTA and CDR2 FQGNSA. CDR3 size: 15 residues. The J segment lost 4 bases and the V segment lost 5 bases, leaving 8 bases of the junction unmatched. The DNA of the CDR3 is TGTGCCAGCAGCCCCGAGAGGGGGCTAAATCAGCCCCAGCATTTT. Translated: CASSPERGLNQPQHF.

The chain recombines TRBV5-1 with TRBJ2-3; the match to TRBD2 covers 10 bases. CDR3 size: 16 residues. CDR1 is SGHRS, CDR2 YFSETQ, per germline. Trimming removed 2 bases from V and 6 bases from J; junction bases left unmatched: 9. The CDR3 region is CASSFGEREGFDTQYF. Written as DNA, the CDR3 is TGCGCCAGCAGCTTTGGAGAGCGGGAGGGGTTTGATACGCAGTATTTT.

A single count supports this clone. The V call is TRBV4-3, the J call TRBJ2-3; 7 bases agree with TRBD2. Trimming removed 1 base from V and 5 bases from J; junction bases left unmatched: 12. The length of the CDR3 is 17 residues. CDR1 is LGHNA, CDR2 YSLEER, per germline. The CDR3 coding sequence is TGCGCCAGCAGCCAAGTCCCCGTACGACTAGCACGAGATACGCAGTATTTT. This gives the protein CASSQVPVRLARDTQYF.

CDR3 DNA: TGTGCCAGCAGTTTACCTACAGGGGAAGCTTTCTTT. Protein product: CASSLPTGEAFF. The J gene is TRBJ1-1, the V gene TRBV27; a possible D gene is TRBD1 (6 bases). The germline V gene encodes CDR1 MNHEY and CDR2 SMNVEV (reference sequence). V was clipped by 2 bases and J by 8 bases, with 9 bases between them. The CDR3 sequence is 12 residues long.

V gene TRBV29-1 combines with J gene TRBJ2-7, with 7 bases fitting TRBD1. V was pared by 8 bases and J by 3 bases, with 7 bases of the junction left unmatched. This CDR3 region has 12 residues. Germline V gene data show CDR1 as SQVTM and CDR2 as ANQGSEA. CDR3 protein: CSTLGDSYEQYF. In DNA form, the CDR3 reads TGCAGCACCCTCGGGGACAGCTACGAGCAGTACTTC.

Note on this clone: Mismatch with germline at one junction end may stem from a read error. This sequence joins TRBV4-1 and TRBJ2-5; TRBD1 matches at 7 bases. CDR3 length: 15 residues. Germline CDR1 and CDR2: MGHRA and YSYEKL. CDR3 sequence reads: CANSQGQMKVETQYF. The CDR3 DNA reads as TGCGCCAACAGCCAGGGACAGATGAAGGTGGAGACCCAGTACTTC.

The CDR3, as DNA: TGCGCCAGCAGCCCCGGACTAGCGGGAGGGTTGTCCTACGAGCAGTACTTC. Its translation: CASSPGLAGGLSYEQYF. The chain is built from TRBV5-1 and TRBJ2-7; 15 nucleotides match TRBD2. The CDR3 is made up of 17 amino acids. The V gene's germline CDR1 is SGHRS and CDR2 YFSETQ. V lost 4 bases and J lost 1; bases outside the gene matches: 6.

This clone has more than one count but fewer than ten. V gene TRBV4-1 combines with J gene TRBJ1-5; 9 bases are a match to TRBD1. Germline V gene sequence: CDR1 MGHRA, CDR2 YSYEKL. This CDR3 is 16 amino acids long. V shed 1 base, J shed 4 bases, and the junction held 5 bases outside the gene matches. Written as DNA, the CDR3 is TGCGCCAGCAGCCAAGTCCCGACAGGGGGTAATCAGCCCCAGCATTTT. It codes for CASSQVPTGGNQPQHF.

With respect to this clone: The sample carries other DNA sequences with the same CDR3. For the CDR3, the DNA is TGTGCCAGCAGTTCATCTAGGTTAAATGAGCAGTTCTTC. The encoded protein is CASSSSRLNEQFF. V and J are TRBV27 and TRBJ2-1; D call uncertain. Germline-derived CDR1 and CDR2 are MNHEY and SMNVEV (reference sequence). This CDR3 spans 13 amino acids. V gave up 4 bases and J gave up 7 bases, with 11 bases separating them.

The rearrangement links TRBV27 to TRBJ2-3; D is undetermined. In germline, CDR1 is MNHEY, CDR2 SMNVEV (reference sequence). Trimming left V 5 bases short and J 4 bases short, with 7 bases between. The CDR3 covers 12 residues. CDR3 nucleotide sequence: TGTGCCAGCAGTCAAAGGGCAGATACGCAGTATTTT. Its protein product is CASSQRADTQYF.

This sequence joins TRBV7-8 and TRBJ2-7; 11 bases fit TRBD2. The CDR3 is 17 amino acids. V lost 5 bases to trimming and J lost 3 bases; unmatched junction nucleotides: 12. Germline-derived CDR1 and CDR2 are SGHVS and FQNEAQ. DNA of the CDR3: TGTGCCAGCAGCCACCTCAATAGCGGGAGGGCCATCTACGAGCAGTACTTC. It encodes CASSHLNSGRAIYEQYF.